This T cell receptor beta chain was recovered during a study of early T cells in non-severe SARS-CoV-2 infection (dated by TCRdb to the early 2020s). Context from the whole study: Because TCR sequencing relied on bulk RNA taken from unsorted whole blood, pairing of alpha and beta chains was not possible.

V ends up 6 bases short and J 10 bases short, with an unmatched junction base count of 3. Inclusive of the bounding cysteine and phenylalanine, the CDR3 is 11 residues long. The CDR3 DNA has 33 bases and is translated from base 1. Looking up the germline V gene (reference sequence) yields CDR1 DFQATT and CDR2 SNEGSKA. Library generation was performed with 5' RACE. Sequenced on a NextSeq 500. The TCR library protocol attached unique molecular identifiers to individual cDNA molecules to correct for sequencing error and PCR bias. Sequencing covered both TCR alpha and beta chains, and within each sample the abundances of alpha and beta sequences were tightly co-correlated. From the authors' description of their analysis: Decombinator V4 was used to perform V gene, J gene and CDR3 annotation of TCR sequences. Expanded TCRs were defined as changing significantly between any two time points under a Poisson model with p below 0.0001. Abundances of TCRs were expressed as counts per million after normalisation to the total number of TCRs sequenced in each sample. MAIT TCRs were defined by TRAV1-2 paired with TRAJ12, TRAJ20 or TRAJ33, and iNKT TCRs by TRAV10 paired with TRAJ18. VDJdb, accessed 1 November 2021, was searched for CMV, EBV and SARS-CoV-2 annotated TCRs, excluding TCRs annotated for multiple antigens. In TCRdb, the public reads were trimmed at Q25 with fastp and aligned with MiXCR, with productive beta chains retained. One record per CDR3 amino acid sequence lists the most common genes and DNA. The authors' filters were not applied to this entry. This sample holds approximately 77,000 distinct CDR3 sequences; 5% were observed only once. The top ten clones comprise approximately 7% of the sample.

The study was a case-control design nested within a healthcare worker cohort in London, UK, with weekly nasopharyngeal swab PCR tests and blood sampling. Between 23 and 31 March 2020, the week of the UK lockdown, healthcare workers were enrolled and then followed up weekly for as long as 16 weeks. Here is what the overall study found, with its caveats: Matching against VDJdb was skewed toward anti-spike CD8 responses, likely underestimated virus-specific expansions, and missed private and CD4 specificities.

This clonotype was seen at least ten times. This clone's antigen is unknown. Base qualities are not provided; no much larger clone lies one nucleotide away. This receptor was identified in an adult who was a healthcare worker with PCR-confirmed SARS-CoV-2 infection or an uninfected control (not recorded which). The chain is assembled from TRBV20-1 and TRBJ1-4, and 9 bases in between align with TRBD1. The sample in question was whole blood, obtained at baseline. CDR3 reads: CSASTGGKLFF. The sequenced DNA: TGCAGTGCCTCGACAGGGGGAAAACTGTTTTTT.